The 18 T cell receptor beta chains reported below all come from one sample, sequenced in a study of shared clonotypes between healthy human individuals (dated by TCRdb to 2020 to 2021). Libraries came from the immunoSEQ multiplex PCR assay. TCRdb retrieved this table from immuneACCESS and kept in-frame rearrangements only. Not all clones are present; in checked studies, unresolved V genes account for under half, and no reason is known for the remainder. This sample comprises about 1.5 million clones, 95% to 99% of them detected only once. The ten largest make up about 0.45% of the sample. Sequencing was carried out using naive CD4+ T cells sorted from blood. In the paper's terms, the cell subset or site label means: CD45RA+ positively selected. The receptor set was obtained from a man between 25 and 39 years old in good health.

This clone is a singleton in its sample. The chain joins TRBV7-2 to TRBJ2-7; 14 positions agree with TRBD2. The CDR3 has 16 residues. Germline assignment: CDR1 SGHTA and CDR2 FQGNSA. V trimming: 4 bases; J trimming: 4 bases; junction bases outside the gene matches: 6. The CDR3 sequence is CASSSRTSGRRYEQYF. Here the CDR3 DNA reads TGTGCCAGCAGCTCTCGGACTAGCGGGAGGAGGTACGAGCAGTACTTC.

The chain couples TRBV9 to TRBJ2-7; 10 nucleotides agree with TRBD2. Germline V gene data show CDR1 as SGDLS and CDR2 as YYNGEE. V was pared by 4 bases and J by 1 base, with 8 bases of the junction left unmatched. The CDR3 consists of 16 residues. The CDR3 sequence: CASSTAGTSVSYEQYF. The CDR3 DNA follows: TGTGCCAGCAGCACGGCCGGGACTAGCGTATCCTACGAGCAGTACTTC. The full variable domain, in which reference TRBV9 and TRBJ2-7 provide the parts outside the CDR3, is DSGVTQTPKHLITATGQRVTLRCSPRSGDLSVYWYQQSLDQGLQFLIQYYNGEERAKGNILERFSAQQFPDLHSELNLSSLELGDSALYFCASSTAGTSVSYEQYFGPGTRLTVT.

As for this clone: This specimen includes other DNA sequences encoding the same CDR3. The chain uses TRBV7-2 and TRBJ2-3, with 9 bases fitting TRBD2. The ends lost 5 bases at V and 3 bases at J; junction bases unmatched: 6. Germline CDR1 SGHTA, CDR2 FQGNSA. CDR3 length: 15 amino acids. CDR3 in amino acids: CASSIAGGPTDTQYF. CDR3 DNA sequence: TGTGCCAGCAGCATTGCGGGAGGGCCAACAGATACGCAGTATTTT.

The genes are TRBV19 and TRBJ2-7, with 10 bases that match TRBD1. The ends lost 5 bases at V and 2 bases at J; junction bases unmatched: 3. There are 14 residues in the CDR3. The V gene's germline CDR1 is LNHDA and CDR2 SQIVND (reference sequence). CDR3 in amino acids: CASSWDRGTYEQYF. The CDR3, as DNA: TGTGCCAGTAGTTGGGACAGGGGCACCTACGAGCAGTACTTC.

As regards this clone: This sample also contains other DNA sequences that code for the same CDR3. This rearrangement joins TRBV28 to TRBJ2-7, with 8 bases matching TRBD1. Trimming at V came to 3 bases and at J to 6 bases, leaving 7 bases not matched to a gene. Germline V gene data show CDR1 as MDHEN and CDR2 as SYDVKM. This CDR3 has 14 residues. In DNA form, the CDR3 reads TGTGCCAGCAGTTTGGACAGGGTGGTAACCGAGCAGTACTTC. Protein product: CASSLDRVVTEQYF.

The CDR3 sequence: CTSSQELWRLRSKYGYTF. DNA for the CDR3: TGCACCAGCAGCCAAGAATTGTGGCGTCTTCGGTCCAAATATGGCTACACCTTC. This chain uses TRBV1 with TRBJ1-2. TRBV1 is a recognized pseudogene. This CDR3 comprises 18 residues.

This sequence joins TRBV7-3 and TRBJ1-1; D perhaps matches TRBD1 (5 bases). Between the trimmed V and J ends, which lost 5 bases and 2 bases, there was a span of 18 bases. The CDR3 totals 16 residues. The germline CDR1 and CDR2 sequences are SGHTA and FQGTGA. DNA for the CDR3: TGTGCCAGCAGCACCCTCTCGGGCAGGGTAAACACTGAAGCTTTCTTT. Protein: CASSTLSGRVNTEAFF.

J is TRBJ1-2 and V is TRBV2, with 8 bases that match TRBD1. CDR1 is SNHLY and CDR2 is FYNNEI in the germline V gene. Unmatched junction bases numbered 4, after V lost 6 bases and J lost 4 bases. The CDR3 sequence is 13 residues long. CDR3 loop: CASRADRAYGYTF. CDR3 bases: TGTGCCAGCAGGGCGGACAGGGCCTATGGCTACACCTTC.

The CDR3: CASSPGQGMAGELFF. CDR3 nucleotide sequence: TGTGCCAGCTCACCCGGACAGGGAATGGCCGGGGAGCTGTTTTTT. V and J are TRBV18 and TRBJ2-2; TRBD1 agrees at 8 bases. The ends lost 3 bases at V and 6 bases at J; junction bases unmatched: 6. Germline-derived CDR1 and CDR2 are KGHSH and LQKENI. The CDR3 sequence is 15 residues long.

The chain employs TRBV5-1 and TRBJ2-7; D is perhaps TRBD1 or TRBD2 (6 bases each). CDR1 SGHRS and CDR2 YFSETQ come from the germline V gene. Trimming shortened V by 0 bases and J by 7 bases, and 17 bases separated the two germline ends. The CDR3 spans 15 residues. The CDR3 reads CASSLGSHRAGEQYF. The CDR3, as DNA: TGCGCCAGCAGCTTGGGCAGTCACAGGGCGGGGGAGCAGTACTTC.

The chain joins TRBV2 to TRBJ1-2; no definite D call. V lost 0 bases, J lost 1 base, and 12 bases lay in between. Looked up from germline, CDR1 is SNHLY and CDR2 is FYNNEI. The CDR3 covers 16 residues. CDR3 coding DNA: TGTGCCAGCAGTGAAGCGCTACCGGGAGTTAACTATGGCTACACCTTC. This gives the protein CASSEALPGVNYGYTF.

This sequence joins TRBV29-1 and TRBJ2-7, with TRBD1 as a possible D gene (5 bases). This CDR3 is 13 amino acids long. Germline V gene lookup returns CDR1 SQVTM and CDR2 ANQGSEA. V lost 8 bases, J lost 1 base, and 15 bases lay in between. In DNA form, the CDR3 reads TGCAGCATTGGGGAAGACAGATCCTACGAGCAGTACTTC. This codes for CSIGEDRSYEQYF.

The rearrangement uses TRBV5-1 and TRBJ1-1; weak D call: TRBD1 (5 bases). The V gene's germline CDR1 is SGHRS and CDR2 YFSETQ. V dropped 1 base and J dropped 3 bases, with 22 bases sitting between them. The CDR3 runs 18 residues. CDR3 DNA sequence: TGCGCCAGCAGCTTGCAGTTTATGGCGCAGGGTGGGCACACTGAAGCTTTCTTT. Its protein is CASSLQFMAQGGHTEAFF.

Of note for this clone: Distinct nucleotide sequences in the sample also encode this CDR3. The chain recombines TRBV28 with TRBJ2-7, with 11 bases that match TRBD1. The V gene's germline CDR1 is MDHEN and CDR2 SYDVKM. Unmatched junction bases numbered 5, after V lost 4 bases and J lost 6 bases. The CDR3 runs 14 residues. The DNA of the CDR3 is TGTGCCAGCAGTTCATGGACAGGGGGCGCCGAGCAGTACTTC. Translating it yields CASSSWTGGAEQYF.

This chain connects TRBV27 to TRBJ2-1, with 13 bases fitting TRBD2. Germline CDR1 MNHEY, CDR2 SMNVEV (reference sequence). The CDR3 loop spans 22 amino acids. J lost 5 bases, V lost 2 bases, and 21 bases had no gene match. The CDR3 sequence is CASSLRGAAPGLAGRVHNEQFF. The CDR3 region has the DNA TGTGCCAGCAGTTTAAGGGGGGCAGCGCCGGGACTAGCGGGGAGGGTACACAATGAGCAGTTCTTC.

This rearrangement joins TRBV19 to TRBJ2-5, with TRBD2 identical over 8 bases. The germline CDR1 and CDR2 sequences are LNHDA and SQIVND (reference sequence). Trimming at V came to 4 bases and at J to 5 bases, leaving 9 bases not matched to a gene. This CDR3 comprises 15 residues. The CDR3 region has the DNA TGTGCCAGTAGTACGGTAGCGGGAATGGTTGAGACCCAGTACTTC. This gives the protein CASSTVAGMVETQYF. Full variable domain (remainder filled in from reference TRBV19 and TRBJ2-5): DGGITQSPKYLFRKEGQNVTLSCEQNLNHDAMYWYRQDPGQGLRLIYYSQIVNDFQKGDIAEGYSVSREKKESFPLTVTSAQKNPTAFYLCASSTVAGMVETQYFGPGTRLLVL.

CDR3 region: CASLWNTEAFF. CDR3 nucleotide sequence: TGTGCCAGCTTGTGGAACACTGAAGCTTTCTTT. The rearrangement joins TRBV6-1 to TRBJ1-1, with D unresolved. Trimming shortened V by 8 bases and J by 1 base, and 5 bases separated the two germline ends. Germline lookup yields CDR1 MNHNS and CDR2 SASEGT. This CDR3 is built from 11 residues.

This clone appeared once. This chain uses TRBV29-1 with TRBJ2-1, with 9 bases matching TRBD1. The CDR3 is 11 amino acids. Germline CDR1 and CDR2: SQVTM and ANQGSEA. After removal of 6 bases from V and 6 bases from J, the junction contained 0 bases not matched to a gene. The CDR3 spells CSVGQGNEQFF. As DNA, the CDR3 is TGCAGCGTGGGACAGGGCAATGAGCAGTTCTTC.